This T cell receptor beta chain derives from a study of T cells in Graves' hyperthyroidism and ophthalmopathy. The sample holds many counts of this clonotype. Amplified TCR beta CDR3 regions derived from RNA transcripts. Carried out on the TCR CDR3, a first-round RT-PCR used the HTBI primer set. TCRdb itself ran the multiplex PCR reads through MiXCR, one entry per CDR3 protein. This table has 250,000 to 300,000 distinct CDR3 sequences, about 13% appearing once. Per germline, CDR1 LGHDT and CDR2 YNNKEL (reference sequence). J lost 7 bases, V lost 4 bases, and 3 bases had no gene match. The CDR3 consists of 12 residues. Stability of Graves' hyperthyroidism was defined as absent ophthalmopathy progression within 18 months.

This TCR was recovered from a woman between 40 and 50 years old with Graves' hyperthyroidism. The chain couples TRBV3-1 to TRBJ1-1; 7 positions agree with TRBD1. What was sequenced was blood. CDR3 nucleotide sequence: TGTGCCAGCAGCCGTAACAGGGGTGAAGCTTTCTTT. Translation gives CASSRNRGEAFF.